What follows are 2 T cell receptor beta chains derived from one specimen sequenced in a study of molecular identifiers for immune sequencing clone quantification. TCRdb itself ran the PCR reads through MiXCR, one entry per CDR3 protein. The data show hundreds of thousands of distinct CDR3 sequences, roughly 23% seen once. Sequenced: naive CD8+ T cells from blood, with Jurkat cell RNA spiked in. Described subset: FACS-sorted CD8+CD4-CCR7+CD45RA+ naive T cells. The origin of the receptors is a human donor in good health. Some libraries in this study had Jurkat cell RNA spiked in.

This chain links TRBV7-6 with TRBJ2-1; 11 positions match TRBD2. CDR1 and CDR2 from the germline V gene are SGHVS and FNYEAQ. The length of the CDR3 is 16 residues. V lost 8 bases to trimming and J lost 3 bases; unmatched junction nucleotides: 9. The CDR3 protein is CASGSTSGGIYNEQFF. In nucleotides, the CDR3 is TGTGCCAGCGGCTCTACTAGCGGGGGCATCTACAATGAGCAGTTCTTC.

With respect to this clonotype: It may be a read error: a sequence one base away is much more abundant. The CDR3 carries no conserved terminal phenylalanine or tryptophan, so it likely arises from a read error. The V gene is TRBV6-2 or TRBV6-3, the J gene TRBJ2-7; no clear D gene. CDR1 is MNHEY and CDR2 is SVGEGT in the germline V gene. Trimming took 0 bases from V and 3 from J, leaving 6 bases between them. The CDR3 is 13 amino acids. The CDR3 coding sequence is TGTGCCAGCAGTTACTCTACTGTCTACGAGCAGTACTCC. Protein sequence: CASSYSTVYEQYS.